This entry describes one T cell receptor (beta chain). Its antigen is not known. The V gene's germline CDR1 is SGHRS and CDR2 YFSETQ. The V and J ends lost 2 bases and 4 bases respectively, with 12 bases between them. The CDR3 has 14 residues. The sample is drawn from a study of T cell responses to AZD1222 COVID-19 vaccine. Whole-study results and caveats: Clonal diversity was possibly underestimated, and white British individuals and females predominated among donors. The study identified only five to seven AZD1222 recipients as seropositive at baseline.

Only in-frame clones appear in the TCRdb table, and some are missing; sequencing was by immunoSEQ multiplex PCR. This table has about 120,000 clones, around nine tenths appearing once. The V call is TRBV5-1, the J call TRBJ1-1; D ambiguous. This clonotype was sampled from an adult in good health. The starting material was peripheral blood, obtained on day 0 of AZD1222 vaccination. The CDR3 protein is CASSLGRWSTEAFF. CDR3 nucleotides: TGCGCCAGCAGCTTAGGACGGTGGAGCACTGAAGCTTTCTTT. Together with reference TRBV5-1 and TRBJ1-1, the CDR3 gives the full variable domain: KAGVTQTPRYLIKTRGQQVTLSCSPISGHRSVSWYQQTPGQGLQFLFEYFSETQRNKGNFPGRFSGRQFSNSRSEMNVSTLELGDSALYLCASSLGRWSTEAFFGQGTRLTVV.